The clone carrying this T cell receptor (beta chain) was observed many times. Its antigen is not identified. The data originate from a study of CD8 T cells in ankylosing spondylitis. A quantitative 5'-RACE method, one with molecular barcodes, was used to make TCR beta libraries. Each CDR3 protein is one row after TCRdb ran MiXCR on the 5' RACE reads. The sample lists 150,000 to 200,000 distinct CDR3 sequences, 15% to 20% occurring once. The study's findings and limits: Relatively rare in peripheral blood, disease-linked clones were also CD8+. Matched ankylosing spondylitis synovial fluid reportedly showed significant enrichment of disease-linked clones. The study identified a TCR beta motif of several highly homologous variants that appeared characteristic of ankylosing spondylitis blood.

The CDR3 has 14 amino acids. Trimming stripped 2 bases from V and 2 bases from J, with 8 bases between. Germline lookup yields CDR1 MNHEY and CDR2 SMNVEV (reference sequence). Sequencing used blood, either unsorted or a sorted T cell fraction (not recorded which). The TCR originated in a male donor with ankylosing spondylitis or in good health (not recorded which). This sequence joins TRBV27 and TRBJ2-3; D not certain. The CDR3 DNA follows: TGTGCCAGCAGTTTACTGCATTCCACAGATACGCAGTATTTT. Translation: CASSLLHSTDTQYF.